Described below is a single T cell receptor (beta chain) sequence and its context. The CDR3 has 19 amino acids. Trimming removed 3 bases at V and 7 bases at J, with 25 bases between. CDR1 and CDR2 (germline): MGHRA, YSYEKL. These data originate in a study of cytomegalovirus exposure and HLA in healthy donors. Across the study: Of the donors genotyped, 398 in all, about 81% fell in the Caucasian-associated ancestry cluster.

PCR involved 60 Vbeta and 13 Jbeta primers. In the original workflow: A later analysis counted some 87 million unique TCR beta chains, 10 million to 12 million shared. TCRdb's table, derived via immunoSEQ multiplex PCR, lists solely in-frame clones and lacks some. The V and J calls and clone size are taken from that table; D and trimming were inferred from the DNA. The data show about 150,000 clones, with 81% seen just once and 1.3% held by the top ten. Input material: PBMCs. This rearrangement joins TRBV4-1 to TRBJ1-6, with D unresolved. This TCR came from a man aged 50 to 59 in good health and CMV-seropositive. The CDR3 DNA sequence: TGCGCCAGCAGCCACCCCCCCGAAGTTCAGCGAAAGGTCAATTCACCCCTCCACTTT. This translates into CASSHPPEVQRKVNSPLHF.